A selection of T cell receptor beta chains follows, all from one sample in a study of T-cell reconstitution after alpha-beta-depleted transplantation in children. TCRdb itself ran the PCR reads through MiXCR, one entry per CDR3 protein. The sample consists of hundreds of thousands of distinct CDR3 sequences, 13% of them appearing once. The input for sequencing was PBMCs, taken before TCRalphabeta/CD19-depleted stem cell transplant. All receptors derive from a girl aged 2-15 years with congenital amegakaryocytic thrombocytopenia, due to receive a stem cell transplant. Each CDR3 is given with its conserved first and last residue. The D gene is left open where the match is weak. Clone size, where shown, is once, few, many, or a class for clones that have expanded.

V	J	D	size	CDR3	DNA
TRBV6-5	TRBJ2-7	.	many	CASSYSTGQAYEQYF	TGTGCCAGCAGTTACTCTACCGGTCAAGCCTACGAGCAGTACTTC
TRBV6-2/TRBV6-3	TRBJ1-1	.	many	CASSRTPQGTEAFF	TGTGCCAGCAGTCGCACCCCGCAGGGCACTGAAGCTTTCTTT
TRBV10-3	TRBJ2-7	TRBD2	.	CAAEAGPGLAGANSYEQYF	TGTGCCGCCGAAGCGGGTCCGGGGTTAGCGGGAGCGAACTCCTACGAGCAGTACTTC
TRBV29-1	TRBJ2-1	TRBD2	.	CSVEYLAGADEQFF	TGCAGCGTTGAATACCTAGCGGGAGCGGATGAGCAGTTCTTC
TRBV14	TRBJ2-1	TRBD2	.	CASSHWGSGSHEQFF	TGTGCCAGCAGCCATTGGGGTAGCGGGAGCCATGAGCAGTTCTTC
TRBV30	TRBJ2-1	TRBD1	many	CAWSRDSYEQFF	TGTGCCTGGAGCAGGGACAGCTATGAGCAGTTCTTC
TRBV12-5	TRBJ2-3	TRBD2	many	CASGFRLAGTDTQYF	TGTGCTAGTGGTTTCAGACTAGCGGGAACAGATACGCAGTATTTT
TRBV18	TRBJ1-1	.	.	CASSKIPPQGDTEAFF	TGTGCCAGCTCAAAGATACCGCCTCAGGGTGACACTGAAGCTTTCTTT
TRBV12-3/TRBV12-4	TRBJ1-5	.	many	CASSPLGWQGRDYSNQPQHF	TGTGCCAGCAGTCCCCTAGGTTGGCAGGGTAGGGATTATAGCAATCAGCCCCAGCATTTT
TRBV20-1	TRBJ2-1	.	many	CSARLGLATYNEQFF	TGCAGTGCTAGACTGGGTCTAGCGACCTACAATGAGCAGTTCTTC
TRBV7-2	TRBJ2-1	TRBD2	.	CASSQRWREGYNEQFF	TGTGCCAGCAGCCAAAGGTGGCGGGAGGGCTACAATGAGCAGTTCTTC
TRBV7-9	TRBJ2-5	TRBD2	.	CASSLVGTSESQETQYF	TGTGCCAGCAGCTTAGTTGGGACTAGCGAGAGCCAAGAGACCCAGTACTTC
TRBV20-1	TRBJ2-7	.	many	CSARLNGNSYEQYF	TGCAGTGCTAGGCTTAACGGGAACTCCTACGAGCAGTACTTC
TRBV5-1	TRBJ1-5	.	.	CASSENGRNQPQHF	TGCGCCAGCAGCGAGAACGGCCGCAATCAGCCCCAGCATTTT
TRBV7-9	TRBJ2-2	.	many	CASSFDGIGELFF	TGTGCCAGCAGCTTTGACGGGATCGGGGAGCTGTTTTTT
TRBV20-1	TRBJ2-3	TRBD2	few	CSAREWTSGFTDTQYF	TGCAGTGCCAGGGAATGGACTAGCGGTTTCACAGATACGCAGTATTTT
TRBV12-3/TRBV12-4	TRBJ1-3	.	many	CASSNYRTPSGNTIYF	TGTGCCAGCAGTAACTACAGAACCCCCTCTGGAAACACCATATATTTT
TRBV12-3/TRBV12-4	TRBJ2-3	TRBD2	many	CASSLRGDRTDTQYF	TGTGCCAGCAGTTTACGGGGGGACCGCACAGATACGCAGTATTTT
TRBV29-1	TRBJ2-1	.	few	CSVTDASGTFNEQFF	TGCAGCGTGACGGATGCTAGTGGGACCTTCAATGAGCAGTTCTTC
TRBV12-3/TRBV12-4	TRBJ1-2	.	.	CASSTRGYYGYTF	TGTGCCAGCAGCACGAGGGGGTACTATGGCTACACCTTC
TRBV28	TRBJ1-4	.	few	CASEVSGRANEKLFF	TGTGCCAGCGAAGTTTCAGGGCGAGCTAATGAAAAACTGTTTTTT
TRBV7-9	TRBJ2-2	.	many	CASSVGPSVELFF	TGTGCCAGCAGCGTGGGACCCAGTGTGGAGCTGTTTTTT
TRBV5-1	TRBJ2-7	TRBD1	.	CASSLEPGGYEQYF	TGCGCCAGCAGCTTGGAGCCAGGGGGTTACGAGCAGTACTTC
TRBV5-1	TRBJ2-5	.	.	CASNQETQYF	TGCGCCAGCAACCAAGAGACCCAGTACTTC
TRBV4-1	TRBJ2-5	.	few	CASSGLWETQYF	TGCGCCAGCAGTGGGCTCTGGGAGACCCAGTACTTC
TRBV20-1	TRBJ2-2	.	many	CSASRASSGTPTGELFF	TGCAGTGCCTCTAGGGCTTCCAGCGGGACACCAACCGGGGAGCTGTTTTTT
TRBV5-5	TRBJ2-3	.	few	CASSHRTSTDTQYF	TGTGCCAGCAGCCATAGGACTAGCACAGATACGCAGTATTTT
TRBV6-1	TRBJ2-4	.	many	CASRVAVAKNIQYF	TGTGCCAGCCGGGTAGCGGTAGCCAAAAACATTCAGTACTTC
TRBV12-3/TRBV12-4	TRBJ2-1	.	many	CASSLGGTRQFF	TGTGCCAGCAGTTTAGGCGGGACCAGGCAGTTCTTC
TRBV5-4	TRBJ2-2	.	few	CASSLGRVSTGELFF	TGTGCCAGCAGCTTGGGGCGGGTTTCGACCGGGGAGCTGTTTTTT
TRBV4-1	TRBJ1-2	.	few	CASSQEEGTVDYGYTF	TGCGCCAGCAGCCAAGAGGAGGGAACGGTGGACTATGGCTACACCTTC
TRBV20-1	TRBJ2-3	.	few	CSARDTLGGKAESTDTQYF	TGCAGTGCTAGAGACACCCTGGGCGGGAAGGCCGAAAGCACAGATACGCAGTATTTT
TRBV7-9	TRBJ1-1	TRBD1	few	CASSPRTGGLNTEAFF	TGTGCCAGCAGCCCCCGGACAGGGGGTCTGAACACTGAAGCTTTCTTT
TRBV11-3	TRBJ2-3	.	.	CASSEGTLGDTQYF	TGTGCCAGCAGCGAGGGTACCCTAGGAGATACGCAGTATTTT
TRBV5-5	TRBJ2-5	.	many	CASSLLASFEETQYF	TGTGCCAGCAGCTTGTTGGCCAGCTTTGAAGAGACCCAGTACTTC
TRBV7-9	TRBJ2-5	.	few	CASTALTVQETQYF	TGTGCCAGCACGGCTCTGACAGTCCAAGAGACCCAGTACTTC
TRBV29-1	TRBJ2-7	.	many	CSVLAGSPYEQYF	TGCAGCGTTTTAGCCGGGAGTCCCTACGAGCAGTACTTC
TRBV7-2	TRBJ2-1	.	few	CASGRRPQFF	TGTGCCAGCGGTAGGAGACCGCAGTTCTTC
TRBV20-1	TRBJ2-3	.	few	CSARFGGPDTQYF	TGCAGTGCTAGATTCGGGGGTCCAGATACGCAGTATTTT
TRBV6-1	TRBJ1-1	.	many	CASSPRRGTEAFF	TGTGCCAGCAGCCCTCGGAGGGGCACTGAAGCTTTCTTT
TRBV7-9	TRBJ2-1	TRBD2	.	CASSLALAGVANEQFF	TGTGCCAGCAGCTTAGCTCTAGCGGGAGTTGCCAATGAGCAGTTCTTC
TRBV7-6	TRBJ2-5	.	few	CASKVGAGTQETQYF	TGTGCCAGCAAAGTTGGGGCGGGCACGCAAGAGACCCAGTACTTC
TRBV12-3/TRBV12-4	TRBJ2-3	.	few	CASRMGGGTDTQYF	TGTGCCAGCAGAATGGGAGGTGGAACAGATACGCAGTATTTT
TRBV5-1	TRBJ2-7	TRBD2	.	CASSLMAGVSYEQYF	TGCGCCAGCAGCTTGATGGCGGGAGTTTCCTACGAGCAGTACTTC
TRBV7-9	TRBJ2-3	.	few	CASSSPQGPADTQYF	TGTGCCAGCAGCTCACCACAGGGCCCTGCAGATACGCAGTATTTT
TRBV5-1	TRBJ1-1	.	many	CASSLATANTEAFF	TGCGCCAGCAGCTTAGCGACAGCGAACACTGAAGCTTTCTTT
TRBV5-1	TRBJ2-1	.	many	CASYLETDHNEQFF	TGCGCCAGCTATTTAGAGACAGATCACAATGAGCAGTTCTTC
TRBV20-1	TRBJ2-7	TRBD2	many	CSALTSGYEQYF	TGCAGTGCCCTGACTAGCGGGTACGAGCAGTACTTC
TRBV28	TRBJ1-6	.	once	CASTSDRWTPLHF	TGTGCCAGCACTAGCGACCGATGGACACCCCTCCACTTT